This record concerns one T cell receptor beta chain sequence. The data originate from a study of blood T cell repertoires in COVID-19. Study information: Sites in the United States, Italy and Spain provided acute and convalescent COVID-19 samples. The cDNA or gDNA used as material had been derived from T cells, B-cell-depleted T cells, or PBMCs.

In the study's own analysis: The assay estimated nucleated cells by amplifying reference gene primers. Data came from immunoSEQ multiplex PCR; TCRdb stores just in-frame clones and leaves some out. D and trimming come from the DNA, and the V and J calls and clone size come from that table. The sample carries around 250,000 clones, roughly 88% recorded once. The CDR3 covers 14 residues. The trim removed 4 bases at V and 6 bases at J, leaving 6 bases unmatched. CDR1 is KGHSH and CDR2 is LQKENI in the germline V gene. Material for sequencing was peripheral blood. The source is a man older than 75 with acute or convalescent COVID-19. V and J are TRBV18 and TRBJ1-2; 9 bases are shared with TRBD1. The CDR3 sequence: CASSRDRTGDGYTF. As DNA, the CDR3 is TGTGCCAGCTCACGAGATAGGACAGGGGATGGCTACACCTTC.